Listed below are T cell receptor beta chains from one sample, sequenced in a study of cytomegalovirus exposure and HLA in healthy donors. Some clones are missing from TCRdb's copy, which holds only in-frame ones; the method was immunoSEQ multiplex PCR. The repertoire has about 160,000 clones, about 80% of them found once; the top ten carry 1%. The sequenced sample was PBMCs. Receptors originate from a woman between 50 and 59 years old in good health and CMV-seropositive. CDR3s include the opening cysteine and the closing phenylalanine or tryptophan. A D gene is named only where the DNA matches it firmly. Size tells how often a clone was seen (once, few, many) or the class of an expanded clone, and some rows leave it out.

CASRPGQAYEQYF,TGTGCCAGCAGACCGGGACAGGCCTACGAGCAGTACTTC,TRBV28,TRBJ2-7,-,TRBD1,13
CASSSGAVDFHTDTQYF,TGTGCCAGCAGCTCCGGAGCGGTAGACTTCCACACAGATACGCAGTATTTT,TRBV9,TRBJ2-3,-,-,17
CASSLAGEDTQYF,TGTGCCAGCAGCTTAGCCGGGGAAGATACGCAGTATTTT,TRBV11-2,TRBJ2-3,-,-,13
CASSFGGGGSNQPQHF,TGTGCCAGCAGTTTTGGGGGCGGGGGGAGCAATCAGCCCCAGCATTTT,TRBV28,TRBJ1-5,-,-,16
CASSPSSGVNIYEQYF,TGTGCCAGCAGCCCTTCTAGCGGGGTAAATATCTACGAGCAATACTTC,TRBV5-4,TRBJ2-7,-,TRBD2,16
CASSLGGRSTYEQYF,TGTGCCAGCAGCTTAGGCGGTAGAAGTACCTACGAGCAGTACTTC,TRBV11-2,TRBJ2-7,-,-,15
CASTQGAPTYPYNEQFF,TGTGCCAGTACCCAGGGGGCGCCAACCTACCCCTACAATGAGCAGTTCTTC,TRBV19,TRBJ2-1,-,TRBD1,17
CASTQRSREVYTF,TGTGCCAGTACCCAGAGGTCTCGGGAGGTCTACACCTTC,TRBV19,TRBJ1-2,few,-,13
CASGLGSFLSSYNEQFF,TGTGCTAGTGGTTTGGGCTCGTTCCTGAGCTCCTACAATGAGCAGTTCTTC,TRBV12-5,TRBJ2-1,-,-,17
CASSLKQRNTEAFF,TGTGCCAGCAGTTTAAAACAGAGAAACACTGAAGCTTTCTTT,TRBV28,TRBJ1-1,few,-,14
CASSLAGAGVPSGANVLTF,TGCGCCAGCAGCTTGGCCGGGGCAGGGGTTCCCTCTGGGGCCAACGTCCTGACTTTC,TRBV5-1,TRBJ2-6,-,-,19
CASSSGGGLAKNIQYF,TGTGCCAGCAGCTCTGGCGGGGGGTTAGCCAAAAACATTCAGTACTTC,TRBV7-2,TRBJ2-4,-,TRBD2,16
CASSGGQGGGYEQYF,TGTGCCAGCAGTGGGGGACAGGGGGGCGGGTACGAGCAGTACTTC,TRBV6-1,TRBJ2-7,few,TRBD1,15
CASSDQGGSYNEQFF,TGTGCCAGCAGCGACCAGGGAGGATCCTACAATGAGCAGTTCTTC,TRBV9,TRBJ2-1,-,-,15
CASSLAEGARGYTF,TGTGCCAGCAGCTTAGCAGAGGGGGCGCGAGGCTACACCTTC,TRBV7-8,TRBJ1-2,-,TRBD1,14
CASRTEITGELFF,TGTGCCAGCAGGACAGAAATCACCGGGGAGCTGTTTTTT,TRBV28,TRBJ2-2,-,-,13
CASSDSSGGRQETQYF,TGTGCCAGCAGTGACTCCTCAGGGGGTCGCCAAGAGACCCAGTACTTC,TRBV6-4,TRBJ2-5,-,TRBD1,16
CASSQASYNEQFF,TGTGCCAGCAGTCAGGCCTCCTACAATGAGCAGTTCTTC,TRBV9,TRBJ2-1,few,-,13
CASSGGQGYNGYTF,TGCGCCAGCAGCGGGGGACAGGGGTATAATGGCTACACCTTC,TRBV5-1,TRBJ1-2,once,TRBD1,14
CSSSLESGTAYGYTF,TGTTCCAGCAGCTTAGAATCCGGGACAGCCTATGGCTACACCTTC,TRBV7-9,TRBJ1-2,few,TRBD1,15
CAGSLWPDSLNTEAFF,TGCGCCGGCAGCCTATGGCCGGACAGTTTGAACACTGAAGCTTTCTTT,TRBV4-3,TRBJ1-1,-,-,16
CASSIDRGADTQYF,TGTGCCAGCAGCATTGACAGGGGAGCAGATACGCAGTATTTT,TRBV7-2,TRBJ2-3,-,TRBD1,14
CASKERSPETQYF,TGTGCCAGCAAGGAGAGGTCACCCGAGACCCAGTACTTC,TRBV28,TRBJ2-5,-,-,13
CATSREGADGYTF,TGTGCCACCAGCAGAGAGGGAGCCGATGGCTACACCTTC,TRBV15,TRBJ1-2,few,-,13
CALRREGGYTF,TGTGCCCTTCGGAGGGAGGGTGGCTACACCTTC,TRBV28,TRBJ1-2,-,-,11
CASSNSMGADTQYF,TGTGCCAGCAGCAACTCGATGGGAGCAGATACGCAGTATTTT,TRBV11-2,TRBJ2-3,-,-,14
CASKIRGLAGIYEQYF,TGTGCCAGCAAAATACGGGGGCTAGCGGGAATATACGAGCAGTACTTC,TRBV27,TRBJ2-7,-,TRBD2,16
CASRGVKTEAFF,TGTGCCAGCAGAGGGGTGAAGACTGAAGCTTTCTTT,TRBV11-3,TRBJ1-1,-,-,12
CASSLGPSGIYTGELFF,TGTGCCAGCAGCTTAGGTCCTAGCGGAATCTACACCGGGGAGCTGTTTTTT,TRBV7-9,TRBJ2-2,-,TRBD2,17
CASSEGDMSTDTQYF,TGTGCCAGCAGTGAAGGCGACATGAGCACAGATACGCAGTATTTT,TRBV6-4,TRBJ2-3,-,-,15
CASSQDHGGSSYEQYF,TGTGCCAGCAGCCAAGATCATGGGGGCAGCTCCTACGAGCAGTACTTC,TRBV4-2,TRBJ2-7,once,-,16
CATSRESGGHYGYTF,TGTGCCACCAGCAGAGAATCGGGGGGACACTATGGCTACACCTTC,TRBV15,TRBJ1-2,-,-,15
CASRKIGRGRLSNQPQHF,TGTGCCAGCAGGAAAATCGGGAGGGGACGGTTGAGCAATCAGCCCCAGCATTTT,TRBV5-6,TRBJ1-5,-,-,18
CASSLPSGSFVTDTQYF,TGTGCCAGCAGCTTACCTAGCGGGAGTTTTGTCACAGATACGCAGTATTTT,TRBV11-2,TRBJ2-3,-,TRBD2,17
CASSQDLAGREQYF,TGTGCCAGCAGCCAAGATCTGGCAGGGCGGGAGCAGTACTTC,TRBV14,TRBJ2-7,-,-,14
CASSLNLDRGETQYF,TGTGCCAGCAGCCTCAACCTCGACAGGGGAGAGACCCAGTACTTC,TRBV5-4,TRBJ2-5,-,TRBD1,15
CATSVQADTQYF,TGTGCCACCAGCGTCCAGGCAGATACGCAGTATTTT,TRBV15,TRBJ2-3,-,-,12
CASSEGFYYEQYF,TGTGCCAGCAGTGAAGGGTTCTACTACGAGCAGTACTTC,TRBV6-1,TRBJ2-7,-,-,13
CASRKQGQNGQPQHF,TGTGCCAGCAGAAAACAGGGGCAGAATGGTCAGCCCCAGCATTTT,TRBV28,TRBJ1-5,once,TRBD1,15
CASSLEGGPYEQYF,TGTGCCAGCAGTTTAGAGGGAGGGCCCTACGAGCAGTACTTC,TRBV27,TRBJ2-7,-,TRBD2,14
CASSLMAGDNYGYTF,TGTGCCAGCAGCTTAATGGCAGGGGACAACTATGGCTACACCTTC,TRBV7-2,TRBJ1-2,-,-,15
CASSSNGGGFPGEQYF,TGTGCCAGCAGTTCCAACGGGGGGGGGTTCCCCGGCGAGCAGTACTTC,TRBV6-5,TRBJ2-7,-,TRBD2,16
CASSDEGTTEQYF,TGTGCCAGCAGTGATGAGGGAACCACCGAGCAGTACTTC,TRBV2,TRBJ2-7,few,-,13
CASSMDRWGNQPQHF,TGTGCCAGCTCCATGGACAGGTGGGGCAATCAGCCCCAGCATTTT,TRBV18,TRBJ1-5,-,TRBD1,15
CASSARAGAATGELFF,TGTGCCAGCAGCGCGCGTGCGGGGGCCGCCACCGGGGAGCTGTTTTTT,TRBV11-1,TRBJ2-2,few,-,16
CASSTGDWEQYF,TGTGCCAGCAGTACTGGCGATTGGGAGCAGTACTTC,TRBV6-5,TRBJ2-5,-,-,12
CASSLASGNNEQFF,TGTGCCAGCAGCTTGGCCAGCGGGAACAATGAGCAGTTCTTC,TRBV7-2,TRBJ2-1,once,TRBD2,14
CASRSQAGHEQYF,TGTGCCAGCAGGAGTCAGGCGGGCCACGAGCAGTACTTC,TRBV6-1,TRBJ2-7,-,-,13
CASSLHTDYGYTF,TGTGCCAGCAGCTTGCATACAGACTATGGCTACACCTTC,TRBV6-5,TRBJ1-2,-,-,13
CASTPGLEKTQYF,TGTGCCAGCACGCCGGGACTAGAGAAGACCCAGTACTTC,TRBV6-6,TRBJ2-5,-,TRBD2,13
CATRGEGFYNEQFF,TGTGCCACCCGGGGGGAGGGGTTCTACAATGAGCAGTTCTTC,TRBV10-3,TRBJ2-1,-,TRBD2,14
CASSQGLRNLINEQFF,TGTGCCAGCAGCCAGGGACTCCGCAACTTAATCAATGAGCAGTTCTTC,TRBV28,TRBJ2-1,-,-,16
CASSQWDGQPNTEAFF,TGCGCCAGCAGCCAATGGGATGGACAGCCGAACACTGAAGCTTTCTTT,TRBV4-1,TRBJ1-1,-,-,16
CASSQDFNSPLHF,TGCGCCAGCAGCCAAGACTTTAATTCACCCCTCCACTTT,TRBV4-3,TRBJ1-6,-,-,13
CASSPRTGGGYTF,TGTGCCAGCAGCCCAAGGACAGGAGGGGGCTACACCTTC,TRBV7-2,TRBJ1-2,once,TRBD1,13
CASSLGQGEKLFF,TGTGCCAGCAGCTTGGGGCAGGGTGAAAAACTGTTTTTT,TRBV5-6,TRBJ1-4,-,-,13
CASSFTGLMEYGYTF,TGTGCCAGCAGCTTTACTGGACTGATGGAATATGGCTACACCTTC,TRBV7-2,TRBJ1-2,once,-,15
CSGTGQTYGYTF,TGCAGCGGGACGGGACAGACCTATGGCTACACCTTC,TRBV29-1,TRBJ1-2,-,TRBD1,12
CSVERGITEAFF,TGCAGCGTTGAACGAGGGATCACTGAAGCTTTCTTT,TRBV29-1,TRBJ1-1,-,-,12
CASSLGHLNSGANVLTF,TGTGCCAGCAGCTTGGGGCATCTGAACTCTGGGGCCAACGTCCTGACTTTC,TRBV5-6,TRBJ2-6,-,-,17